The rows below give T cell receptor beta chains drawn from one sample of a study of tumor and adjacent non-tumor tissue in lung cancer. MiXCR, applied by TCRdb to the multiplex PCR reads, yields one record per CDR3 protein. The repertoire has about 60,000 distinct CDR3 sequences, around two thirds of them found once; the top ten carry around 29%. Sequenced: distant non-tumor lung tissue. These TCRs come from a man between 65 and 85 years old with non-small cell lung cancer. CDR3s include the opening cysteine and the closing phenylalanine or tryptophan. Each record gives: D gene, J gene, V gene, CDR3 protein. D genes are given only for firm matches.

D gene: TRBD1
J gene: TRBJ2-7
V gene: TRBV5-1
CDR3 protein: CASSPGQGVYEQYF

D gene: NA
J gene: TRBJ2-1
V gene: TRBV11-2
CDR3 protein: CDSSLQGYKGFF

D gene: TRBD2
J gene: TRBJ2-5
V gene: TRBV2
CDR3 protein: CASSGLAGGLQETQYF

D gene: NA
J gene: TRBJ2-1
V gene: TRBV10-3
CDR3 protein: CAIKGISRSNEQFF

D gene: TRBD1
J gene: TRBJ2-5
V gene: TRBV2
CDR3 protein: CASSVGTGGETQYF

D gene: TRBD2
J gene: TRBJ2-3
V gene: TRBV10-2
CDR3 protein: CASSLTSGSPRSTQYF

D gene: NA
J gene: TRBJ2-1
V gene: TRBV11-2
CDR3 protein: CANSLGGTRGMDEQFF

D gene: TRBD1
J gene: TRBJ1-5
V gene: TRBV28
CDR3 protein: CASSLPLTGVGQPQHF

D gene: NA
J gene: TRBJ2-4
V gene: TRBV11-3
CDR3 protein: CASSLNGGNSKNIQYF

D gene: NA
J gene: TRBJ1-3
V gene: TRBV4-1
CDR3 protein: CASSQDPGTGNTIYF

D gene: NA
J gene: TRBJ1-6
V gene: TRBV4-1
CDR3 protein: CASSPTEAYNTSLHF

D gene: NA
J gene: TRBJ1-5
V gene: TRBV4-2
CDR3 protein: CVGSQGRMQVMSNQPQHF

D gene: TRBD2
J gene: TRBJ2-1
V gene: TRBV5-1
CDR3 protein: CASSRVALAGYNEQFF

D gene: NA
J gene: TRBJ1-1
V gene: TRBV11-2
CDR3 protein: CASSSPPTRGATEAFF

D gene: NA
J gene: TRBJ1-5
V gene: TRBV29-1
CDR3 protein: CSVETGMNQPQHF

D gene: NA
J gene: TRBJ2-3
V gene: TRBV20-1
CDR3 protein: CSARRAGISFTDTQYF

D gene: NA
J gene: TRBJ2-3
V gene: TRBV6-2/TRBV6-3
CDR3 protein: CASNSLAGTAQYF

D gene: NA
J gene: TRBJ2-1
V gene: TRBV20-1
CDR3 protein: CSATRPTTYEQFF

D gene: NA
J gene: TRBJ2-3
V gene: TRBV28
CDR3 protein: CVSSVTGADTQYF

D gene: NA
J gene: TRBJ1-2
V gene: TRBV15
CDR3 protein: CATSRGDGNYGYTF

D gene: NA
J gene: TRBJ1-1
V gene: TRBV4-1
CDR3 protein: CVSSPRTMSWGGTEAFF

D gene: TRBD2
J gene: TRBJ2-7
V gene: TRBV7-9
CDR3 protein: CASSLRGGDNEQYF

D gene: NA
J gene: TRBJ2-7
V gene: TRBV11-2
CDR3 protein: CASSLRPPEQGSYEQYF

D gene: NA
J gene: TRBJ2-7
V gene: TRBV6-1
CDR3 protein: CAGRNLEQYF

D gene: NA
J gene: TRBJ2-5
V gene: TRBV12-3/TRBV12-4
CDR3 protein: CASSIRGGETQYF

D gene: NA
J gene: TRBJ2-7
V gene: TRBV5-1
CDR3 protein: CASRVDFYERYF

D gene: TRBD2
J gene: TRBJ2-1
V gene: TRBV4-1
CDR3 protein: CASSLDQNSGSLHEQFF

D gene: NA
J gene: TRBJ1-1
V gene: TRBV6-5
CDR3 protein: CASSIRGTEAFF

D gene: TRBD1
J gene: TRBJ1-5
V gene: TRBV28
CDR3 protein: CASRSPLSGGSLQPQHF

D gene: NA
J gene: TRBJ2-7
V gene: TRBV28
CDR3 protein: CASSKGYEQYF

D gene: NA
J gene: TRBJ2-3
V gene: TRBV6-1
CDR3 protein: CASSRKPGATQYF

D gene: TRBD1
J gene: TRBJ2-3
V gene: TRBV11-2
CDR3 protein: CACSIDSRTGGKGDTQYF

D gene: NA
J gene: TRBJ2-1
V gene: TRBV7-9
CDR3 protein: CASSPSLGFNEQFF

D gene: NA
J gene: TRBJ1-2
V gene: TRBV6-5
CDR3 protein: CASSPPTGPRRGYTF

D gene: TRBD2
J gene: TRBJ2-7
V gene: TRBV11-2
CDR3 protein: CASSLNGAGGPMFDEHYF

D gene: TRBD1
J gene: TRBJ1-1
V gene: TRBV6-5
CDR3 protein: CASRRSGTGLVFF

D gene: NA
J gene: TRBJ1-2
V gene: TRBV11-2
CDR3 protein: CVSSLVGRPRWDHTF

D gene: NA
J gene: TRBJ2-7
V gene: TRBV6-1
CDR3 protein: CASGRQGNYDQYF

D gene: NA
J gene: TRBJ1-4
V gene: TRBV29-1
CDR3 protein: CSVELRHPNERLFF

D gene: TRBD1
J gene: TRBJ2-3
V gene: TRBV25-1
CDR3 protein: CASSADRAMDTQYF

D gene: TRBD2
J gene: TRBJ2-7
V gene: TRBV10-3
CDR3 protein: CAVPSGANEQYF

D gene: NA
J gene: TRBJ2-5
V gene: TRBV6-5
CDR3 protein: CASSCSNHTETQYF

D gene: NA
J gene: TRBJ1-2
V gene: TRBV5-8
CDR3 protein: CDSSLEGYGYTF

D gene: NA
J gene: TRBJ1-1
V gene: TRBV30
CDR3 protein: CAWSVIVRGMDTEAFF

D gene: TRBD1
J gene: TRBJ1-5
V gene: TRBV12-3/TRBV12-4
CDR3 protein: CASRTTGALNQPQHF

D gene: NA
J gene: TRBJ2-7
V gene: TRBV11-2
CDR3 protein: CACSFGGLSYEQYF

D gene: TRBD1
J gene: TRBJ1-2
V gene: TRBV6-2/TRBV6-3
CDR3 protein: CASSPSGQSSYGYTF

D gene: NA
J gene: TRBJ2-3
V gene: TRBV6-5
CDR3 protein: CASSYSIPPGAGTQYF

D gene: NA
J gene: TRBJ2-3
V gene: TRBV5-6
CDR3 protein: CGSSGNRGGTYTQYF

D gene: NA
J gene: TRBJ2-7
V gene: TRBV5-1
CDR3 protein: CVSRFTGIYEQYF

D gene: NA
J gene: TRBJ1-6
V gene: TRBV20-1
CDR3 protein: CSSDRPKGPLHF

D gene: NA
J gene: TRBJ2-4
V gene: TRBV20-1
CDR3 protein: CSARKADRKENIQYF

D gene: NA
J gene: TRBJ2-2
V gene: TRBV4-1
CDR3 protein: CTSGQEVARNTGELFF

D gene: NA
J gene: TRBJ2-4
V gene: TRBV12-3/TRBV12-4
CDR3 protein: CASSLTSKNIQYF

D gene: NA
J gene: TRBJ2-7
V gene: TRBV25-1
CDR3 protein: CASSVSQAISYEQYF

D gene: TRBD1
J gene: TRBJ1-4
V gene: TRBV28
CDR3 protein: CASKQTGVIYEKLFF

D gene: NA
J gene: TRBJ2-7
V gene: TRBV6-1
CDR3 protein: CASGETGRETYEQYF

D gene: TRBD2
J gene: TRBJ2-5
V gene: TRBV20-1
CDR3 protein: CSARLAGERETQYF